Here is one TCR beta chain with its context. Its antigen is not known. The record originates from a study of regulatory T cells in long-lasting Graves disease. Time point in this sample: persistent/refractory GD, antithyroid drugs over 5 years with positive TRAb. From PBMCs, RNA was extracted and then used to make the TCR library. Relying on iRepertoire HTBI primers and Arm-PCR of CDR3 regions, the team built TCR beta libraries. TCRdb reanalysed the multiplex PCR reads using MiXCR and keeps one entry per CDR3 protein. The sample includes about 660,000 distinct CDR3 sequences, 25% to 35% of them seen just once. Broader study findings: Whereas 966 public clonotypes were shared by new patients, persistent patients shared more, at around 2,700. Patients with persistent Graves' had lower TCR diversity than newly diagnosed patients.

In germline, CDR1 is MNHNS, CDR2 SASEGT. Trimming took 6 bases from V and 4 from J, leaving 15 bases between them. The length of the CDR3 is 14 residues. Sample: peripheral blood mononuclear cells (PBMCs), taken when the disease was refractory, from a patient treated with antithyroid drugs. The chain has TRBV6-1 and TRBJ1-1; D is perhaps TRBD1 (5 bases). The clonotype comes from a female donor with Graves disease. The CDR3 sequence: CASSPSPGTTEAFF. The DNA for the CDR3 is TGTGCCAGCAGCCCTTCCCCAGGGACCACTGAAGCTTTCTTT.